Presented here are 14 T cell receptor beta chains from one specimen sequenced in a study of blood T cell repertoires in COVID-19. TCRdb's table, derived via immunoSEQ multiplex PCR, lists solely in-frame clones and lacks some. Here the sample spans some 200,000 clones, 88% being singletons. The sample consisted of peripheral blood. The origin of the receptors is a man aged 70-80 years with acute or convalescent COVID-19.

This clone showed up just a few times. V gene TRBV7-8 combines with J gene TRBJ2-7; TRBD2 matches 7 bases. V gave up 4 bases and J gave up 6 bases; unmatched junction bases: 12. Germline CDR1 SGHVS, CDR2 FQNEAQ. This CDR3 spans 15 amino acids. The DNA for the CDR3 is TGTGCCAGCAGCTCGTTGGGGGGACTAAACAGCGAGCAGTACTTC. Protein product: CASSSLGGLNSEQYF.

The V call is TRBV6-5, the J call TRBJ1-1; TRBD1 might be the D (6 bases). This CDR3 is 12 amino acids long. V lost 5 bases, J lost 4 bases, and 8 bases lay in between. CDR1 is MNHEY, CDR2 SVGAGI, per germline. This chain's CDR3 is CASSTGPTEAFF. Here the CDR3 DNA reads TGTGCCAGCAGTACAGGGCCCACTGAAGCTTTCTTT.

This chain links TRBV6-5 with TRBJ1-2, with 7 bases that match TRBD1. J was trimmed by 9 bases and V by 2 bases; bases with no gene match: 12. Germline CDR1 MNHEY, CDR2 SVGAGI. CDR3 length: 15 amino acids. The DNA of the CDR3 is TGTGCCAGCAGTTACGTCAGGGGACAGCTGAGGAGCTACACCTTC. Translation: CASSYVRGQLRSYTF.

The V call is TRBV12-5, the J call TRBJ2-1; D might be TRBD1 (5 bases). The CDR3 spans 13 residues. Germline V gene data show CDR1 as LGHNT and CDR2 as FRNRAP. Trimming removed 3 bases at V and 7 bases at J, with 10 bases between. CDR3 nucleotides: TGTGCTAGTGGTTTAGGGGTGGTTAATGAGCAGTTCTTC. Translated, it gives CASGLGVVNEQFF.

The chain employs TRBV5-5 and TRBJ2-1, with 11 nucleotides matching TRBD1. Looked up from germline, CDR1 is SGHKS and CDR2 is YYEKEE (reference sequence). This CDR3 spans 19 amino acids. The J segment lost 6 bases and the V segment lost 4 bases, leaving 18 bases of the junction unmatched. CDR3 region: CASSPKGQGVLGRINEQFF. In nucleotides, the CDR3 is TGTGCCAGCAGCCCCAAGGGACAGGGGGTTTTAGGGCGTATCAATGAGCAGTTCTTC.

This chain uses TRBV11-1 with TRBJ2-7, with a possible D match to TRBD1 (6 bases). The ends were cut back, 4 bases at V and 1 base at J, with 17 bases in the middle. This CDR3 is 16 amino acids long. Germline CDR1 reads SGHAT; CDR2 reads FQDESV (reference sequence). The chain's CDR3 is CASSSGEGGASYEQYF. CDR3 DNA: TGTGCCAGCAGCTCCGGCGAAGGGGGAGCTTCCTACGAGCAGTACTTC.

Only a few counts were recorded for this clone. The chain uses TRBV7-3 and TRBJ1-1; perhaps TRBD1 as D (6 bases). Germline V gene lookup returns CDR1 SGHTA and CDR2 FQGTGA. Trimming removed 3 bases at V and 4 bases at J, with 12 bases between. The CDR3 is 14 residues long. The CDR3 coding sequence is TGTGCCAGCAGCTTTCAGGGGTATAGCACTGAAGCTTTCTTT. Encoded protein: CASSFQGYSTEAFF. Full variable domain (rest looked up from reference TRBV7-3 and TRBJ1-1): GAGVSQTPSNKVTEKGKYVELRCDPISGHTALYWYRQSLGQGPEFLIYFQGTGAADDSGLPNDRFFAVRPEGSVSTLKIQRTERGDSAVYLCASSFQGYSTEAFFGQGTRLTVV.

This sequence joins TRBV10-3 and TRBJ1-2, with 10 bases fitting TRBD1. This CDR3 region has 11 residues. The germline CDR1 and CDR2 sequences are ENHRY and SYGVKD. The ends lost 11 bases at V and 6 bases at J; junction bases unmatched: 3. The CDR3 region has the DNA TGTGCCGCAGGGACAGGGGATGGCTACACCTTC. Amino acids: CAAGTGDGYTF.

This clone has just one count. The CDR3 region has the DNA TGTGCCAGCAGCTCCGAAGTAAGGAGCTCCTACAATGAGCAGTTCTTC. It codes for CASSSEVRSSYNEQFF. This rearrangement joins TRBV7-6 to TRBJ2-1; D not certain. The CDR3 is 16 amino acids. CDR1 and CDR2 from the germline V gene are SGHVS and FNYEAQ. V gave up 4 bases and J gave up 0 bases, with 13 bases separating them.

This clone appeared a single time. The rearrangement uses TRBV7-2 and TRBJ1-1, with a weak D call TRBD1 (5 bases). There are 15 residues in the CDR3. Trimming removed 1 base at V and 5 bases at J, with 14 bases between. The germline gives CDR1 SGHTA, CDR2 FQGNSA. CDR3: CASSLGGRGETEAFF. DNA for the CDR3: TGTGCCAGCAGCTTAGGCGGGAGGGGTGAAACTGAAGCTTTCTTT.

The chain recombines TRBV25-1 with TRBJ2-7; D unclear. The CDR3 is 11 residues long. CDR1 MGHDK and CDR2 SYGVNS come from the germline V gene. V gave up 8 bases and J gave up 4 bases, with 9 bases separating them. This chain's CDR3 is CASLDTYEQYF. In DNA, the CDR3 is TGTGCCAGCCTCGACACTTACGAGCAGTACTTC.

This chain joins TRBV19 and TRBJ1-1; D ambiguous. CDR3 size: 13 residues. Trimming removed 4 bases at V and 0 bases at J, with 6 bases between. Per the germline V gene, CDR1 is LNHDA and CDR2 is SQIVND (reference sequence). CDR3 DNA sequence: TGTGCCAGTAGTACCCAATTGAACACTGAAGCTTTCTTT. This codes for CASSTQLNTEAFF.

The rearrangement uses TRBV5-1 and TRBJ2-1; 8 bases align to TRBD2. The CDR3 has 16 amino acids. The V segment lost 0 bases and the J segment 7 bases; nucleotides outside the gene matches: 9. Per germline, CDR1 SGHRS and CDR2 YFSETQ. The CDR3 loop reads CASSLDPSGGGNEQFF. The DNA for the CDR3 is TGCGCCAGCAGCTTGGATCCGTCGGGAGGGGGTAATGAGCAGTTCTTC.

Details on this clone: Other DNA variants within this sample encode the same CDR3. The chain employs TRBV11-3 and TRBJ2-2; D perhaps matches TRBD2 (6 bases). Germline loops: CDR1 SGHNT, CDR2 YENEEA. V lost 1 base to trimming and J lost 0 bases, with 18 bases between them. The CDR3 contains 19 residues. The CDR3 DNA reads TGTGCCAGCAGCTTAGGACGGGGGTTTCTGGGGGCGAACACCGGGGAGCTGTTTTTT. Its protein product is CASSLGRGFLGANTGELFF.